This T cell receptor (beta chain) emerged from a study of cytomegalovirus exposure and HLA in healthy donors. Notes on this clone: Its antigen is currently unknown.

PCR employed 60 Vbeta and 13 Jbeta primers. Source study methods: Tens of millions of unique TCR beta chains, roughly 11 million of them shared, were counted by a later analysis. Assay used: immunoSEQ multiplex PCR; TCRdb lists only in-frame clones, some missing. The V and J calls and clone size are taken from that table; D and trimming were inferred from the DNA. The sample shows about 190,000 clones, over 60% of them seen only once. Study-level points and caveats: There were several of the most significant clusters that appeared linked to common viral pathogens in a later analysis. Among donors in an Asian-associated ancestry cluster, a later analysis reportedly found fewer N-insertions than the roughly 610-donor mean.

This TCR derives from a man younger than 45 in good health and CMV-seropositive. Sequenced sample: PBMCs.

CDR3 DNA sequence: TGTGCCAGCGCCGGGGGGGCGGAGAATGAGCAGTTCTTC. Translation: CASAGGAENEQFF. This sequence joins TRBV5-4 and TRBJ2-1; TRBD2 aligns across 8 bases. The CDR3 sequence is 13 residues long. The germline V gene has CDR1 SGHNT and CDR2 YYREEE (reference sequence). J lost 7 bases, V lost 7 bases, and 7 bases had no gene match. The variable domain in full, with the rest retrieved from reference TRBV5-4 and TRBJ2-1, is ETGVTQSPTHLIKTRGQQVTLRCSSQSGHNTVSWYQQALGQGPQFIFQYYREEENGRGNFPPRFSGLQFPNYSSELNVNALELDDSALYLCASAGGAENEQFFGPGTRLTVL.